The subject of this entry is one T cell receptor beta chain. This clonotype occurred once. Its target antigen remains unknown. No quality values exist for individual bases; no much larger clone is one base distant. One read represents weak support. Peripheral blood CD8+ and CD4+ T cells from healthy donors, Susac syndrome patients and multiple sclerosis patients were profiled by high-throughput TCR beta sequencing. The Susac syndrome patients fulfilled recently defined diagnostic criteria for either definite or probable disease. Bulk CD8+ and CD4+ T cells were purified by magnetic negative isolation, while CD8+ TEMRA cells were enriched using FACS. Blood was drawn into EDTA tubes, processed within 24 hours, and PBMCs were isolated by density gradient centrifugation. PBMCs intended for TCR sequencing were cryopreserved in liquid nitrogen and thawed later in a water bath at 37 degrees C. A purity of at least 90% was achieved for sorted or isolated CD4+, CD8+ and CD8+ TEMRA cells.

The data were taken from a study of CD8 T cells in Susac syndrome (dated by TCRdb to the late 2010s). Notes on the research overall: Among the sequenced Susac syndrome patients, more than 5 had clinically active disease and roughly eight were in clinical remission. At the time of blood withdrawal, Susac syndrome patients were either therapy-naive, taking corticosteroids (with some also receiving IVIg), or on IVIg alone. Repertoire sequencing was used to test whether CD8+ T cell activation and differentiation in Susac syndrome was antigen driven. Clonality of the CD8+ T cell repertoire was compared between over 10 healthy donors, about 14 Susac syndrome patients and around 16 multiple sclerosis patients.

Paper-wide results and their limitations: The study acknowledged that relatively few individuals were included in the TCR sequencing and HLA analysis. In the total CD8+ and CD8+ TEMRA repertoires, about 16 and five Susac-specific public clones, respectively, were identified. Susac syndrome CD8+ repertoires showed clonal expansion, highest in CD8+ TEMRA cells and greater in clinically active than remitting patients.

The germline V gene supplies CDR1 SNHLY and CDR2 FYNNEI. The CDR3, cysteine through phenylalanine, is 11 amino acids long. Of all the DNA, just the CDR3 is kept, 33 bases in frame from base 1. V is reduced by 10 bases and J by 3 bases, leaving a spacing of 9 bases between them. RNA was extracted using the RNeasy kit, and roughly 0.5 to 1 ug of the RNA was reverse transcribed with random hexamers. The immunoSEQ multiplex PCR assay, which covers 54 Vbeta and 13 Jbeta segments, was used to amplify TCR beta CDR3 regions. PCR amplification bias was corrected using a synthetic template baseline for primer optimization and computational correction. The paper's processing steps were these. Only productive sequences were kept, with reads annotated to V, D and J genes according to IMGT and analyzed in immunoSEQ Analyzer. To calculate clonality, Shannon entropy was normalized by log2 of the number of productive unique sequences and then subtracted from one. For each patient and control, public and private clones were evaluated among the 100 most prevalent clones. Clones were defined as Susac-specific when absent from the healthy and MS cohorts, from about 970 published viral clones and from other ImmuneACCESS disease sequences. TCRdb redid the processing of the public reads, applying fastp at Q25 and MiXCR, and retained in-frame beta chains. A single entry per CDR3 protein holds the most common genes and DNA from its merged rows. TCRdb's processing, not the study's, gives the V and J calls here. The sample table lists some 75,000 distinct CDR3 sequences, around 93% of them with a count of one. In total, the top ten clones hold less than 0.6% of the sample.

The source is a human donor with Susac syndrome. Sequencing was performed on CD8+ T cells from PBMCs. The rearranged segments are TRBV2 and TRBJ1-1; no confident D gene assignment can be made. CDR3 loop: CAIRPYTEAFF. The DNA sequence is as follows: TGTGCCATTCGACCCTACACTGAAGCTTTCTTT. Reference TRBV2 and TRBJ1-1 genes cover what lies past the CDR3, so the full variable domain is EPEVTQTPSHQVTQMGQEVILRCVPISNHLYFYWYRQILGQKVEFLVSFYNNEISEKSEIFDDQFSVERPDGSNFTLKIRSTKLEDSAMYFCAIRPYTEAFFGQGTRLTVV.